The 30 T cell receptor beta chains given below trace back to one sample, sequenced in a study of spatial heterogeneity in lung cancer (dated by TCRdb to about 2019). Paper-wide results and their limitations: A correlation was observed between the number of expanded intratumoral alpha and beta TCRs and the tumor nonsynonymous mutation count.

The time point label, as the study defines it: sample taken at primary tumor resection. Library construction relied on 5' RACE. The sample was run on a NextSeq 500. Through fastp at Q25 and MiXCR, TCRdb rebuilt clones from the public reads, retaining in-frame beta chains. CDR3 protein duplicates are merged, each entry listing the most common genes and DNA. The table for this sample lists 9,100 or so distinct CDR3 sequences; approximately 54% of them were counted only once. 25% to 30% of the sample is in the top ten clones. No antigens are known for them. This specimen consisted of lung tumor tissue, obtained at surgery. The source is a female donor with early-stage non-small cell lung cancer.

This clonotype was recorded a few times. The chain joins TRBV5-1 to TRBJ2-5; D unresolved. Germline V gene data show CDR1 as SGHRS and CDR2 as YFSETQ. V was cut by 0 bases and J by 2 bases, with 5 bases left in between. This CDR3 is 13 amino acids long. CDR3 sequence reads: CASSLAQQETQYF. Written as DNA, the CDR3 is TGCGCCAGCAGCTTGGCCCAGCAAGAGACCCAGTACTTC.

The gene calls are TRBV29-1 and TRBJ2-3; D not certain. Germline lookup yields CDR1 SQVTM and CDR2 ANQGSEA. V shed 4 bases and J shed 2 bases, with 4 bases lying between them. The CDR3 is 11 residues long. The CDR3 DNA is TGCAGCGTTGGATCCACAGATACGCAGTATTTT. It codes for CSVGSTDTQYF.

J is TRBJ2-2 and V is TRBV18; 8 bases are shared with TRBD1. V shed 8 bases and J 4 bases; nucleotides not matched to a gene: 12. This CDR3 comprises 16 residues. CDR1 and CDR2 from the germline V gene are KGHSH and LQKENI. CDR3: CASLDRVDVGTGELFF. DNA of the CDR3: TGTGCCAGCCTGGACAGGGTAGACGTGGGCACCGGGGAGCTGTTTTTT.

This clonotype came up a few times. This chain links TRBV7-2 with TRBJ1-5, with D possibly TRBD1 on 6 matching bases. The V gene lost 5 bases and the J gene lost 2 bases, with 13 bases spanning the gap. Germline loops: CDR1 SGHTA, CDR2 FQGNSA. The CDR3 runs 15 residues. CDR3 in DNA: TGTGCCAGCAGCACGACAGGTTACGGCAATCAGCCCCAGCATTTT. The encoded protein is CASSTTGYGNQPQHF.

The rearrangement uses TRBV18 and TRBJ2-7, with D perhaps matching TRBD1 (6 bases). The CDR3 loop spans 15 amino acids. V was trimmed by 1 base and J by 5 bases, leaving 15 bases between them. The V gene's germline CDR1 is KGHSH and CDR2 LQKENI. The CDR3 sequence is CASSPRTGKFNEQYF. In DNA, the CDR3 is TGTGCCAGCTCACCACGAACAGGGAAGTTCAACGAGCAGTACTTC.

This clonotype was counted only a few times. This chain uses TRBV12-3 or TRBV12-4 with TRBJ1-2, with D unresolved. Trimming pared 3 bases from V and 3 bases from J, leaving 8 bases between. The length of the CDR3 is 13 residues. The CDR3 DNA reads TGTGCCAGCAGTTTTGGTTCTTACTATGGCTACACCTTC. Residues: CASSFGSYYGYTF.

This rearrangement joins TRBV5-1 to TRBJ2-1; possible D gene TRBD1, 5 bases. Germline-derived CDR1 and CDR2 are SGHRS and YFSETQ. Trimming cost V 4 bases and J 0 bases, with 14 bases left between them. The CDR3 covers 16 residues. The CDR3 sequence is CASSKTEPSSYNEQFF. For the CDR3, the DNA is TGCGCCAGCAGCAAGACAGAACCTAGCTCCTACAATGAGCAGTTCTTC. Based on the CDR3 plus reference TRBV5-1 and TRBJ2-1, the full variable domain is KAGVTQTPRYLIKTRGQQVTLSCSPISGHRSVSWYQQTPGQGLQFLFEYFSETQRNKGNFPGRFSGRQFSNSRSEMNVSTLELGDSALYLCASSKTEPSSYNEQFFGPGTRLTVL.

This chain links TRBV20-1 with TRBJ2-5; 7 bases are shared with TRBD2. The CDR3 has 13 residues. Per germline, CDR1 DFQATT and CDR2 SNEGSKA (reference sequence). V shed 7 bases and J 6 bases; nucleotides not matched to a gene: 11. The CDR3 loop is CSEAGSLGQTQYF. The CDR3 DNA reads as TGCAGTGAAGCGGGGTCCTTGGGTCAGACCCAGTACTTC.

By sample share, this clonotype is medium-sized. The chain links TRBV28 to TRBJ2-7, with TRBD1 as a possible D gene (6 bases). This CDR3 has 14 amino acids. The ends were cut back, 6 bases at V and 6 bases at J, with 18 bases in the middle. Germline CDR1 MDHEN, CDR2 SYDVKM. CDR3 nucleotide sequence: TGTGCCAGCAGAGAAACAGGGATCCCTGGCGAGCAGTACTTC. Translated: CASRETGIPGEQYF. Drawing the rest from reference TRBV28 and TRBJ2-7, the complete variable domain is DVKVTQSSRYLVKRTGEKVFLECVQDMDHENMFWYRQDPGLGLRLIYFSYDVKMKEKGDIPEGYSVSREKKERFSLILESASTNQTSMYLCASRETGIPGEQYFGPGTRLTVT.

J is TRBJ2-3 and V is TRBV30; D gene unclear. The germline V and J ends were trimmed by 1 base and 0 bases, with 8 bases remaining between them. Germline V lookup: CDR1 GTSNPN, CDR2 SVGIG (reference sequence). This CDR3 is built from 14 residues. DNA for the CDR3: TGTGCCTGGAGTGAATCCGGGAGCACAGATACGCAGTATTTT. Protein sequence: CAWSESGSTDTQYF.

The chain joins TRBV7-2 to TRBJ2-5; maybe TRBD1 (6 bases). CDR3 length equals 12 residues. CDR1 and CDR2 from the germline V gene are SGHTA and FQGNSA. V lost 2 bases and J 6 bases, leaving 7 bases between the germline ends. The CDR3 reads CASSLRGKTQYF. CDR3 coding DNA: TGTGCCAGCAGCTTAAGGGGGAAGACCCAGTACTTC.

The chain carries TRBV28 and TRBJ2-7; D may be TRBD1 (6 bases). Germline CDR1 and CDR2: MDHEN and SYDVKM. The V gene lost 6 bases and the J gene lost 2 bases, with 17 bases spanning the gap. This CDR3 region has 15 residues. Written as DNA, the CDR3 is TGTGCCAGCAGCTCCGACAGGACAACCACCTACGAGCAGTACTTC. Encoded protein: CASSSDRTTTYEQYF.

The chain has TRBV12-3 or TRBV12-4 and TRBJ2-7; 10 bases fit TRBD1. With V trimmed by 6 bases and J by 6 bases, 5 bases remained unmatched. This CDR3 is 13 amino acids long. The CDR3 protein is CASSGTGDREQYF. CDR3 nucleotide sequence: TGTGCCAGCAGCGGGACAGGGGACCGCGAGCAGTACTTC.

The chain couples TRBV29-1 to TRBJ2-5, with a tentative D call TRBD2 (7 bases). Germline lookup yields CDR1 SQVTM and CDR2 ANQGSEA. The V end was cut by 3 bases, the J end by 2 bases, with 22 bases between. There are 17 residues in the CDR3. The CDR3 DNA follows: TGCAGCGTTGAGGGGGGGCAGAGCGCCACAGTACAAGAGACCCAGTACTTC. It specifies CSVEGGQSATVQETQYF.

The chain joins TRBV12-3 or TRBV12-4 to TRBJ2-1, with 9 bases fitting TRBD2. The V gene end was trimmed by 0 bases and the J gene end by 7 bases; junction bases not matched to a gene: 10. This CDR3 comprises 17 residues. CDR3 region: CASSLAAISGGRNEQFF. For the CDR3, the DNA is TGTGCCAGCAGTTTAGCAGCCATTAGCGGGGGTAGGAATGAGCAGTTCTTC.

The rearrangement uses TRBV7-2 and TRBJ2-1; D perhaps matches TRBD2 (6 bases). Germline lookup yields CDR1 SGHTA and CDR2 FQGNSA. CDR3 length equals 13 residues. Trimming shortened V by 1 base and J by 9 bases, and 10 bases separated the two germline ends. The CDR3 loop reads CASSLVLRGEQFF. As DNA, the CDR3 is TGTGCCAGCAGCTTAGTTTTGCGGGGTGAGCAGTTCTTC.

The chain is built from TRBV6-5 and TRBJ1-3; D is undetermined. Germline V gene data show CDR1 as MNHEY and CDR2 as SVGAGI. Between the trimmed V and J ends, which lost 2 bases and 5 bases, there was a span of 1 base. This CDR3 is built from 11 residues. The chain's CDR3 is CASSYRNTIYF. The CDR3 DNA is TGTGCCAGCAGTTACCGAAACACCATATATTTT.

This chain links TRBV20-1 with TRBJ1-2; the D is unclear. The CDR3 contains 14 residues. V was cut by 8 bases and J by 5 bases, with 21 bases left in between. The germline V gene has CDR1 DFQATT and CDR2 SNEGSKA (reference sequence). CDR3 in DNA: TGCAGTCCTTCCTATCCAAACAGTGGATATGGCTACACCTTC. As protein: CSPSYPNSGYGYTF.

V usage is TRBV12-3 or TRBV12-4 and J usage is TRBJ2-7; the D call may be TRBD1 or TRBD2 (6 bases each). V lost 5 bases, J lost 4 bases, and 12 bases lay in between. There are 13 residues in the CDR3. CDR3: CASSKGGRYEQYF. The CDR3 DNA reads TGTGCCAGCAGTAAGGGGGGCCGGTACGAGCAGTACTTC.

In this sample, this clonotype turned up a few times. The chain links TRBV20-1 to TRBJ1-4, with 9 bases aligning to TRBD1. Germline-derived CDR1 and CDR2 are DFQATT and SNEGSKA (reference sequence). J gave up 7 bases and V 3 bases, and 6 bases lay outside the gene matches. The CDR3 runs 14 residues. CDR3 DNA: TGCAGTGCTAGGGACAGGGGAAGAGGTGAAAAACTGTTTTTT. It is translated as CSARDRGRGEKLFF.

This clonotype has just a few counts. The chain employs TRBV5-1 and TRBJ2-5; D may be TRBD1 (6 bases). Per germline, CDR1 SGHRS and CDR2 YFSETQ. The CDR3 contains 14 residues. V was clipped by 5 bases and J by 5 bases, with 16 bases between them. This CDR3 is CASRNRQARETQYF. Written as DNA, the CDR3 is TGCGCCAGCAGGAACAGACAGGCACGGGAGACCCAGTACTTC. The full variable domain, in which reference TRBV5-1 and TRBJ2-5 provide the parts outside the CDR3, is KAGVTQTPRYLIKTRGQQVTLSCSPISGHRSVSWYQQTPGQGLQFLFEYFSETQRNKGNFPGRFSGRQFSNSRSEMNVSTLELGDSALYLCASRNRQARETQYFGPGTRLLVL.

This chain uses TRBV20-1 with TRBJ2-3; 9 bases fit TRBD1. Germline lookup yields CDR1 DFQATT and CDR2 SNEGSKA (reference sequence). The trim removed 3 bases at V and 4 bases at J, leaving 11 bases unmatched. The CDR3 is 16 residues long. This chain's CDR3 is CSARAFGTGSPDTQYF. The CDR3, as DNA: TGCAGTGCTAGGGCGTTCGGGACAGGGTCCCCAGATACGCAGTATTTT.

Notes on this clonotype: Lacking the conserved final phenylalanine or tryptophan, this CDR3 likely reflects a read error. V usage is TRBV20-1 and J usage is TRBJ2-7; TRBD1 matches at 7 bases. The ends lost 5 bases at V and 4 bases at J; junction bases unmatched: 5. Germline CDR1 reads DFQATT; CDR2 reads SNEGSKA (reference sequence). The length of the CDR3 is 12 residues. The CDR3 sequence: CSADRETYEQYL. In DNA form, the CDR3 reads TGCAGTGCTGACAGGGAAACATACGAGCAGTACTTA.

This clonotype was picked up a small number of times. V gene TRBV10-3 combines with J gene TRBJ2-7; TRBD1 agrees at 8 bases. V lost 6 bases and J lost 4; bases outside the gene matches: 5. Germline CDR1 reads ENHRY; CDR2 reads SYGVKD. The CDR3 spans 13 residues. The CDR3 nucleotides are TGTGCCATCAGAGGGACAGGAAGGTACGAGCAGTACTTC. Translating gives CAIRGTGRYEQYF.

This clonotype was counted a few times. CDR3 in amino acids: CSVEENEQFF. In DNA form, the CDR3 reads TGCAGCGTTGAGGAGAATGAGCAGTTCTTC. The rearrangement joins TRBV29-1 to TRBJ2-1; no clear D gene. The germline V and J ends were trimmed by 3 bases and 7 bases, with 4 bases remaining between them. This CDR3 is 10 amino acids long. Germline V gene data show CDR1 as SQVTM and CDR2 as ANQGSEA.

The V call is TRBV19, the J call TRBJ1-2; D unclear. Germline CDR1 LNHDA, CDR2 SQIVND (reference sequence). The CDR3 spans 14 residues. V lost 7 bases and J 4 bases, leaving 16 bases between the germline ends. The CDR3 sequence: CASKGIGYRYGYTF. In DNA form, the CDR3 reads TGTGCCAGTAAAGGCATAGGTTACCGCTATGGCTACACCTTC.

This chain joins TRBV29-1 and TRBJ2-7, with 8 positions matching TRBD1. The V and J ends lost 5 bases and 7 bases, in that order; junction bases with no gene match: 4. The CDR3 has 11 amino acids. Per germline, CDR1 SQVTM and CDR2 ANQGSEA. As DNA, the CDR3 is TGCAGCGTTCAGGGGGCGGGTGAGCAGTACTTC. Translation: CSVQGAGEQYF.

The rearrangement links TRBV12-3 or TRBV12-4 to TRBJ2-3, with D possibly matching TRBD2 (6 bases). This CDR3 contains 14 residues. V lost 3 bases and J 6 bases, leaving 13 bases between the germline ends. The CDR3 is CASSLDSGLDTQYF. The CDR3 bases are TGTGCCAGCAGTTTGGATAGCGGACTTGATACGCAGTATTTT.

This chain uses TRBV6-1 with TRBJ1-6, with a tentative D call TRBD1 (6 bases). The CDR3 contains 13 residues. The V gene's germline CDR1 is MNHNS and CDR2 SASEGT. V lost 6 bases and J 7 bases, leaving 10 bases between the germline ends. DNA of the CDR3: TGTGCCAGCAGAGGGGGGTGGAATTCACCCCTCCACTTT. Protein product: CASRGGWNSPLHF.

This clonotype was detected a few times. The chain uses TRBV7-6 and TRBJ2-5; D not certain. In germline, CDR1 is SGHVS, CDR2 FNYEAQ. The CDR3 totals 13 residues. The ends were cut back, 5 bases at V and 5 bases at J, with 12 bases in the middle. The DNA of the CDR3 is TGTGCCAGCAGCCCGTCAGGCTGGGAGACCCAGTACTTC. This translates into CASSPSGWETQYF.